Included here is one T cell receptor beta chain sequence, with context. Its antigen is currently unknown. The data are from a study of T cell responses to AZD1222 COVID-19 vaccine. Across the whole study: Second-dose groups at about 4 or about 12 weeks were pooled.

The data were produced by immunoSEQ multiplex PCR, yet TCRdb's version contains in-frame clones alone and is incomplete. There are over 100,000 clones in the sample; around 84% occur only once, and around 22% lies in the top ten. Study outcomes and limitations: Mostly white British, mostly female donors; authors suggested clonal diversity may be underestimated. Spike-wide coverage was observed for vaccine-associated CD4 TCRs, with dominant responses at 160-218 and 743-854.

Specimen: peripheral blood, collected on day 0 of AZD1222 vaccination. This clonotype originated in an adult in good health.

The CDR3 here is CASSFFQGPNEKLFF. In DNA, the CDR3 is TGTGCCAGCAGCTTTTTCCAGGGTCCTAATGAAAAACTGTTTTTT. The chain couples TRBV7-2 to TRBJ1-4, with a weak D call TRBD1 (5 bases). Germline CDR1 reads SGHTA; CDR2 reads FQGNSA. The CDR3 covers 15 residues. The V and J ends lost 3 bases and 3 bases respectively, with 11 bases between them.